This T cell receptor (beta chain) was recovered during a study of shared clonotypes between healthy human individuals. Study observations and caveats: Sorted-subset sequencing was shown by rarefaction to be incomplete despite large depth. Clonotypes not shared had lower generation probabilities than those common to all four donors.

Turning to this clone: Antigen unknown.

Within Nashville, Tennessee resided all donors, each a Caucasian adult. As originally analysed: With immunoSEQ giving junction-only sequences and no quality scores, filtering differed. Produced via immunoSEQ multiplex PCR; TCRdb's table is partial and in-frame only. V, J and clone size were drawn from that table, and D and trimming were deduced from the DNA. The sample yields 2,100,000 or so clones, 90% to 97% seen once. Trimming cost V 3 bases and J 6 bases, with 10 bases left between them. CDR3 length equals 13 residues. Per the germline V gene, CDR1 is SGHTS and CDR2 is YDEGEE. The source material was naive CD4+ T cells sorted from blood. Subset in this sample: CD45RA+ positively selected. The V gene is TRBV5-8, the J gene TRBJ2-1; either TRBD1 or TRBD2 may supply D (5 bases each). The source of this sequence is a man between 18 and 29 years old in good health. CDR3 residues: CASSSGTFNEQFF. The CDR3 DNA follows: TGTGCCAGCAGCTCGGGGACCTTCAATGAGCAGTTCTTC. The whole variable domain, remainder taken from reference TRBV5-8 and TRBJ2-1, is EAGVTQSPTHLIKTRGQQATLRCSPISGHTSVYWYQQALGLGLQFLLWYDEGEERNRGNFPPRFSGRQFPNYSSELNVNALELEDSALYLCASSSGTFNEQFFGPGTRLTVL.